A single sample gave rise to the 25 T cell receptor beta chains below, sequenced in a study of blood T cells in healthy people across ages (dated by TCRdb to between 2015 and 2016). Receptors were amplified or captured by 5' RACE. Sequenced using an Illumina HiSeq 2500. A second PCR of about 7 to 12 cycles was run with a J-beta primer mix and a sample-barcoded 5' primer. In TCRdb, the public reads were trimmed at Q25 with fastp and aligned with MiXCR, with productive beta chains retained. Each CDR3 protein gets just one entry, which takes the most common genes and DNA from the rows behind it. In all, the sample holds 800,000 to 1,000,000 distinct CDR3 sequences, and roughly 43% of those were seen once. The leading ten clones occupy 13% of the sample. The sequenced sample consisted of blood. These receptors originate from a man aged 25 to 40 in good health.

The DNA for the CDR3 is TGCGCCAGCAGCGCGGGACAGGGGGTAGGTCAGCCCCAGCATTTT. It specifies CASSAGQGVGQPQHF. The chain employs TRBV5-1 and TRBJ1-5; TRBD1 matches 11 bases. The CDR3 is made up of 15 amino acids. V lost 4 bases to trimming and J lost 6 bases; unmatched junction nucleotides: 6. Germline V gene lookup returns CDR1 SGHRS and CDR2 YFSETQ.

The chain carries TRBV20-1 and TRBJ2-7, with D possibly matching TRBD2 (6 bases). CDR3 length: 13 residues. Trimming pared 3 bases from V and 7 bases from J, leaving 16 bases between. The germline gives CDR1 DFQATT, CDR2 SNEGSKA (reference sequence). The CDR3 sequence is CSASQDLAREQYF. DNA for the CDR3: TGCAGTGCTAGCCAAGATCTAGCGCGAGAGCAGTACTTC.

This clonotype was detected a few times. The rearrangement uses TRBV7-2 and TRBJ1-2; a weak D match, TRBD1 (5 bases). Trimming removed 5 bases at V and 8 bases at J, with 21 bases between. Germline CDR1 is SGHTA and CDR2 is FQGNSA. This CDR3 region has 15 residues. CDR3 region: CASSPRGSGVGGYTF. CDR3 coding DNA: TGTGCCAGCAGCCCACGGGGTTCGGGGGTTGGCGGCTACACCTTC. Based on the CDR3 plus reference TRBV7-2 and TRBJ1-2, the full variable domain is GAGVSQSPSNKVTEKGKDVELRCDPISGHTALYWYRQSLGQGLEFLIYFQGNSAPDKSGLPSDRFSAERTGGSVSTLTIQRTQQEDSAVYLCASSPRGSGVGGYTFGSGTRLTVV.

This chain links TRBV2 with TRBJ2-1; D is perhaps TRBD1 (6 bases). Germline V gene lookup returns CDR1 SNHLY and CDR2 FYNNEI. This CDR3 contains 15 residues. Trimming removed 6 bases at V and 7 bases at J, with 19 bases between. The CDR3 region has the DNA TGTGCCAGCAGGGACGACAGGACAATAACGAATGAGCAGTTCTTC. As protein: CASRDDRTITNEQFF.

This clonotype turned up a few times. The chain uses TRBV10-3 and TRBJ2-1, with 11 bases lining up with TRBD2. V lost 7 bases, J lost 7 bases, and 6 bases stayed unmatched. CDR1 is ENHRY, CDR2 SYGVKD, per germline. The CDR3 covers 14 residues. CDR3 sequence: CAIKGTSGGNEQFF. CDR3 nucleotide sequence: TGTGCCATCAAGGGGACTAGCGGTGGGAATGAGCAGTTCTTC.

This clonotype was seen a few times. The V and J genes are TRBV12-3 or TRBV12-4 and TRBJ1-6; unclear D gene. There are 14 residues in the CDR3. V dropped 5 bases and J dropped 13 bases, with 18 bases sitting between them. CDR3 amino acids: CASSRGEEGLPLHF. For the CDR3, the DNA is TGTGCCAGCAGTCGTGGGGAAGAGGGTCTCCCCCTCCACTTT.

The V call is TRBV5-6, the J call TRBJ2-7; D is undetermined. Germline CDR1 SGHDT, CDR2 YYEEEE. The V and J ends lost 4 bases and 7 bases respectively, with 12 bases between them. This CDR3 is built from 12 residues. The CDR3 loop reads CASSVDLPEQYF. The CDR3 DNA sequence: TGTGCCAGCAGCGTGGACCTTCCAGAGCAGTACTTC.

The chain uses TRBV27 and TRBJ2-1; D unclear. Germline V lookup: CDR1 MNHEY, CDR2 SMNVEV (reference sequence). The CDR3 is 13 residues long. V dropped 7 bases and J dropped 6 bases, with 13 bases sitting between them. For the CDR3, the DNA is TGTGCCAGCATCGCCTGGAACCGCAATGAGCAGTTCTTC. Translating it yields CASIAWNRNEQFF.

This clonotype was recorded a few times. The rearrangement uses TRBV7-2 and TRBJ2-5, with D uncertain. Germline-derived CDR1 and CDR2 are SGHTA and FQGNSA. The CDR3 contains 14 residues. Trimming stripped 3 bases from V and 4 bases from J, with 12 bases between. For the CDR3, the DNA is TGTGCCAGCAGCTTTGGGTTGGCTTTAGAGACCCAGTACTTC. Its translation: CASSFGLALETQYF. The whole variable domain, remainder taken from reference TRBV7-2 and TRBJ2-5, is GAGVSQSPSNKVTEKGKDVELRCDPISGHTALYWYRQSLGQGLEFLIYFQGNSAPDKSGLPSDRFSAERTGGSVSTLTIQRTQQEDSAVYLCASSFGLALETQYFGPGTRLLVL.

This sequence joins TRBV27 and TRBJ2-5; D is tentatively TRBD1 or TRBD2 (6 bases each). The CDR3 has 15 amino acids. Trimming cost V 4 bases and J 4 bases, with 16 bases left between them. Looked up from germline, CDR1 is MNHEY and CDR2 is SMNVEV (reference sequence). CDR3: CASSWGAAFGETQYF. DNA for the CDR3: TGTGCCAGCAGTTGGGGGGCGGCCTTCGGAGAGACCCAGTACTTC.

This rearrangement joins TRBV12-3 or TRBV12-4 to TRBJ1-1; 8 bases are shared with TRBD1. The CDR3 sequence is 15 residues long. After removal of 5 bases from V and 6 bases from J, the junction contained 11 bases not matched to a gene. The CDR3 here is CASSGQNRGSPEAFF. The CDR3, as DNA: TGTGCCAGCAGTGGGCAAAACAGGGGGAGCCCTGAAGCTTTCTTT.

The chain carries TRBV4-1 and TRBJ2-7, with TRBD1 identical over 7 bases. The CDR3 is 14 residues long. V lost 4 bases to trimming and J lost 3 bases; unmatched junction nucleotides: 6. Germline V lookup: CDR1 MGHRA, CDR2 YSYEKL. The chain's CDR3 is CASSLSGTDYEQYF. The CDR3 coding sequence is TGCGCCAGCAGCCTTTCCGGGACAGACTACGAGCAGTACTTC.

The gene calls are TRBV29-1 and TRBJ2-2, with D maybe TRBD1 (6 bases). CDR3 length: 12 amino acids. CDR1 SQVTM and CDR2 ANQGSEA come from the germline V gene. Trimming left V 5 bases short and J 8 bases short, with 12 bases between. Here the CDR3 reads CSVRDTKGELFF. The CDR3 DNA reads as TGCAGCGTTCGGGACACGAAAGGGGAGCTGTTTTTT.

This chain uses TRBV11-3 with TRBJ2-1; 11 nucleotides match TRBD2. Germline V lookup: CDR1 SGHNT, CDR2 YENEEA. The V gene end was trimmed by 0 bases and the J gene end by 7 bases; junction bases not matched to a gene: 8. The CDR3 is 17 amino acids. CDR3 in DNA: TGTGCCAGCAGCTTAGAAGTCCTAGCGGGGGGTGCTAATGAGCAGTTCTTC. This codes for CASSLEVLAGGANEQFF.

This chain links TRBV6-1 with TRBJ2-2; D gene uncertain. This CDR3 comprises 12 residues. Looked up from germline, CDR1 is MNHNS and CDR2 is SASEGT. V dropped 1 base and J dropped 7 bases, with 4 bases sitting between them. CDR3 amino acids: CASSEEVGELFF. CDR3 nucleotide sequence: TGTGCCAGCAGTGAAGAGGTCGGGGAGCTGTTTTTT.

The rearrangement joins TRBV29-1 to TRBJ1-1; the D is unclear. The CDR3 is 15 residues long. From germline, CDR1 is SQVTM and CDR2 ANQGSEA. Trimming left V 0 bases short and J 2 bases short, with 13 bases between. Here the CDR3 reads CSVEDPTSSNTEAFF. In nucleotides, the CDR3 is TGCAGCGTTGAAGACCCGACATCGAGTAACACTGAAGCTTTCTTT.

V gene TRBV11-3 combines with J gene TRBJ2-5, with a weak D call TRBD2 (6 bases). Germline V CDR1 and CDR2: SGHNT, YENEEA. The CDR3 has 14 residues. The V end was cut by 5 bases, the J end by 0 bases, with 10 bases between. Here the CDR3 DNA reads TGTGCCAGCAGCGCCAGGACTAACCAAGAGACCCAGTACTTC. Residues: CASSARTNQETQYF.

This clonotype has a handful of counts. The rearrangement links TRBV2 to TRBJ1-5; tentative D call: TRBD1 (5 bases). Per germline, CDR1 SNHLY and CDR2 FYNNEI. Trimming took off 8 bases at V and 7 bases at J, with 18 bases between the two ends. The CDR3 consists of 14 residues. The CDR3 region has the DNA TGTGCCAGCGAACCTCCAGGGACCGGACAGCCCCAGCATTTT. It is translated as CASEPPGTGQPQHF.

This chain links TRBV6-5 with TRBJ2-3; D is undetermined. In germline, CDR1 is MNHEY, CDR2 SVGAGI. This CDR3 has 20 amino acids. The V gene lost 2 bases and the J gene lost 4 bases, with 28 bases spanning the gap. CDR3 protein: CASSYLPRVIGQKSSDTQYF. The CDR3 DNA is TGTGCCAGCAGTTACCTCCCCCGGGTGATAGGGCAGAAGTCGTCAGATACGCAGTATTTT.

The CDR3 spells CASKLGPGNTIYF. The CDR3 nucleotides are TGTGCCAGCAAGTTAGGGCCTGGAAACACCATATATTTT. The J gene is TRBJ1-3, the V gene TRBV25-1, with unresolved D. The CDR3 spans 13 residues. V was clipped by 7 bases and J by 2 bases, with 9 bases between them. From germline, CDR1 is MGHDK and CDR2 SYGVNS.

The chain uses TRBV5-1 and TRBJ2-5; no firm D call. Germline assignment: CDR1 SGHRS and CDR2 YFSETQ. Trimming shortened V by 4 bases and J by 0 bases, and 10 bases separated the two germline ends. This CDR3 is built from 14 residues. CDR3 coding DNA: TGCGCCAGCAGCGTGGCACAGTACCAAGAGACCCAGTACTTC. This codes for CASSVAQYQETQYF.

This chain links TRBV5-1 with TRBJ2-7; the D gene is possibly TRBD1 (6 bases). Germline lookup yields CDR1 SGHRS and CDR2 YFSETQ. Trimming took 3 bases from V and 0 from J, leaving 16 bases between them. The CDR3 consists of 16 residues. CDR3 sequence: CASSSQLDRSSYEQYF. DNA for the CDR3: TGCGCCAGCAGCTCGCAACTCGACAGGAGCTCCTACGAGCAGTACTTC.

There are a few counts of this clonotype. The chain recombines TRBV10-3 with TRBJ1-2; TRBD1 is a possible D gene (5 bases). This CDR3 has 14 amino acids. Looked up from germline, CDR1 is ENHRY and CDR2 is SYGVKD. V shed 4 bases and J shed 4 bases, with 13 bases lying between them. CDR3 nucleotide sequence: TGTGCCATCAGTGGGGGCAGGGACCTCTATGGCTACACCTTC. Protein product: CAISGGRDLYGYTF.

This chain connects TRBV4-1 to TRBJ1-2, with D possibly TRBD1 on 6 matching bases. Germline CDR1 reads MGHRA; CDR2 reads YSYEKL. V gave up 4 bases and J gave up 4 bases, with 10 bases separating them. The CDR3 runs 13 residues. The CDR3 DNA sequence: TGCGCCAGCAGCCCAGAGGACAGCTATGGCTACACCTTC. Translation gives CASSPEDSYGYTF.

This clonotype has more than one count but fewer than ten. The rearrangement uses TRBV11-2 and TRBJ2-3; weak D call: TRBD2 (6 bases). Germline CDR1 is SGHAT and CDR2 is FQNNGV. Deletions cut 3 bases from V and 0 bases from J, with 19 bases between. CDR3 length: 18 amino acids. The CDR3 is CASSFSLSPGTSTDTQYF. CDR3 nucleotide sequence: TGTGCCAGCAGCTTCAGCCTATCGCCCGGGACTAGCACAGATACGCAGTATTTT.